This TCR beta chain was sequenced in a study of Tregs in tolerant kidney transplant recipients. Study-wide results and limits: The most relevant donor-specific Treg TCRbeta repertoire apparently came from expansion with activated donor B cells. The small number of patients limits these findings pending further validation.

Here immunoSEQ multiplex PCR was the method, and the copy in TCRdb shows in-frame clones only, minus some. The record lists 45,000 to 55,000 clones, of which the ten most abundant hold about 0.85%. Unstimulated regulatory T cells (CD4+CD25+CD127-), CD4+CD25- non-regulatory cells, CD4 and CD8 cells were FACS-sorted from thawed PBMCs. Germline CDR1 LNHDA, CDR2 SQIVND (reference sequence). The CDR3 runs 17 residues. V dropped 4 bases and J dropped 7 bases, with 22 bases sitting between them. Comment on this clone: Its antigen is unknown. The read comes to an end 3 residues before the CDR3 does, leaving the germline J gene to fill in the end.

The clonotype was recovered from a human donor who received a combined kidney and bone marrow transplant. Sequencing used CD4+ T cells from blood, obtained before the transplant. The chain joins TRBV19 to TRBJ2-2; D is perhaps TRBD1 or TRBD2 (8 bases each). The CDR3 bases that were read are TGTGCCAGTAGTAACGACAGGGGCCGGGAGGGCCTCGGGGAG. The encoded protein is CASSNDRGREGLGE. The whole CDR3 reads CASSNDRGREGLGELFF. The entire variable domain, with the rest obtained from reference TRBV19 and TRBJ2-2, is as follows: DGGITQSPKYLFRKEGQNVTLSCEQNLNHDAMYWYRQDPGQGLRLIYYSQIVNDFQKGDIAEGYSVSREKKESFPLTVTSAQKNPTAFYLCASSNDRGREGLGELFFGEGSRLTVL.